What follows are 16 T cell receptor beta chains derived from one specimen sequenced in a study of monozygotic twins with inflammatory bowel disease. TCRdb reprocessed the 5' RACE reads and keeps a single row for each CDR3 protein, giving no DNA. Its clone listing holds about 440,000 distinct CDR3 sequences. Sequencing was done on a sample of blood. The receptors come from a human donor with ulcerative colitis or Crohn's disease, or a healthy co-twin of an affected twin (not recorded which).

This sequence joins TRBV5-1 and TRBJ2-3. The germline V gene encodes CDR1 SGHRS and CDR2 YFSETQ. The CDR3 has 14 residues. The CDR3: CASSRGVLTDTQYF. Complete variable domain (other parts from reference TRBV5-1 and TRBJ2-3): KAGVTQTPRYLIKTRGQQVTLSCSPISGHRSVSWYQQTPGQGLQFLFEYFSETQRNKGNFPGRFSGRQFSNSRSEMNVSTLELGDSALYLCASSRGVLTDTQYFGPGTRLTVL.

This chain links TRBV20-1 with TRBJ2-7; TCRdb designates TRBD2, a call that cannot be tested without DNA. The CDR3 spans 15 residues. Germline V gives CDR1 DFQATT, CDR2 SNEGSKA (reference sequence). The CDR3 here is CSAVSLALSSYEQYF.

The chain joins TRBV18 to TRBJ2-7; TCRdb's D gene call, TRBD1, goes unchecked for lack of DNA. Looked up from germline, CDR1 is KGHSH and CDR2 is LQKENI. The CDR3 runs to 15 residues. CDR3 residues: CASSLNLQGEGEQYF.

The chain uses TRBV6-5 and TRBJ1-5; TCRdb calls TRBD1, which cannot be checked without DNA. This CDR3 is built from 14 residues. Germline assignment: CDR1 MNHEY and CDR2 SVGAGI. This chain's CDR3 is CASSYRQGDQPQHF.

The rearrangement joins TRBV12-3 or TRBV12-4 to TRBJ1-5; no DNA is available, so the TRBD1 call from TCRdb remains unchecked. The CDR3 contains 16 residues. The CDR3 spells CASSLREGQGNQPQHF.

V is TRBV4-3 and J is TRBJ1-1; TCRdb indicates TRBD1, and absent DNA this call remains unverified. The CDR3 loop spans 14 amino acids. Germline CDR1 is LGHNA and CDR2 is YSLEER. The CDR3 sequence: CASSRSGPGTEAFF.

The V and J genes are TRBV5-1 and TRBJ1-1; no DNA is available, so the TRBD1 call from TCRdb remains unchecked. Per the germline V gene, CDR1 is SGHRS and CDR2 is YFSETQ. This CDR3 spans 17 amino acids. The CDR3: CASSQRIGGSVQTEAFF.

CDR3 loop: CASTILGGETQYF. The genes are TRBV5-6 and TRBJ2-5; TCRdb gives TRBD1 as the D gene, but with no DNA this cannot be confirmed. CDR1 is SGHDT, CDR2 YYEEEE, per germline. The CDR3 is 13 residues long.

The chain combines TRBV2 with TRBJ2-6; with no DNA, the TCRdb D assignment of TRBD1 cannot be verified. The germline V gene has CDR1 SNHLY and CDR2 FYNNEI. The CDR3 covers 14 residues. CDR3 loop: CASRGHGGANVLTF. Looking up the rest from reference TRBV2 and TRBJ2-6 gives the full variable domain: EPEVTQTPSHQVTQMGQEVILRCVPISNHLYFYWYRQILGQKVEFLVSFYNNEISEKSEIFDDQFSVERPDGSNFTLKIRSTKLEDSAMYFCASRGHGGANVLTFGAGSRLTVL.

The rearrangement links TRBV28 to TRBJ1-3; TCRdb gives TRBD1 as the D gene, but with no DNA this cannot be confirmed. CDR1 and CDR2 (germline): MDHEN, SYDVKM. CDR3 length: 13 amino acids. The CDR3 spells CASSGGRGNTIYF.

This chain links TRBV9 with TRBJ2-7; lacking DNA, the TRBD1 call made by TCRdb goes unchecked. Germline loops: CDR1 SGDLS, CDR2 YYNGEE. The CDR3 spans 16 residues. The CDR3 protein is CASSVDPGQSSYEQYF. The full variable domain, with the rest looked up from reference TRBV9 and TRBJ2-7, is DSGVTQTPKHLITATGQRVTLRCSPRSGDLSVYWYQQSLDQGLQFLIQYYNGEERAKGNILERFSAQQFPDLHSELNLSSLELGDSALYFCASSVDPGQSSYEQYFGPGTRLTVT.

J is TRBJ2-7 and V is TRBV12-3 or TRBV12-4; absent DNA, TCRdb's TRBD1 call cannot be checked. The CDR3 is 12 amino acids. The CDR3: CASSPDRGANYF.

This chain joins TRBV28 and TRBJ1-4; without DNA, the TCRdb call of TRBD1 cannot be checked. Germline CDR1 and CDR2: MDHEN and SYDVKM. This CDR3 is built from 15 residues. The CDR3 protein is CASRGQGISNEKLFF.

The CDR3 loop reads CASTFDRDTIYF. This chain uses TRBV7-9 with TRBJ1-3; no DNA is available, so the TRBD1 call from TCRdb remains unchecked. Germline assignment: CDR1 SEHNR and CDR2 FQNEAQ (reference sequence). CDR3 length: 12 amino acids.

The chain links TRBV5-1 to TRBJ2-7. The CDR3 is 14 amino acids. Germline CDR1 reads SGHRS; CDR2 reads YFSETQ. CDR3 in amino acids: CASSLQGAVNEQYF.

V usage is TRBV4-1 and J usage is TRBJ2-1; lacking DNA, the TRBD1 call made by TCRdb goes unchecked. CDR1 MGHRA and CDR2 YSYEKL come from the germline V gene. This CDR3 has 16 residues. This chain's CDR3 is CASSPLGTGGRNEQFF.